This T cell receptor beta chain comes out of a study of CD4 and CD8 cells across lung adenocarcinoma regions (dated by TCRdb to about 2018). Notes on the research overall: To look at intratumor heterogeneity in the T cell receptor repertoire, the study compared tumor centers against tumor margins.

Reading from cysteine to phenylalanine, the CDR3 counts 12 amino acids. Just the 36-base CDR3 DNA is kept, in frame starting at base 1. Library preparation employed PCR. TCRdb names HiSeq X Ten as the instrument used. TCRdb cleaned the public reads at Q25 with fastp, built clones with MiXCR and kept in-frame beta chains. CDR3 protein duplicates are merged, each entry listing the most common genes and DNA. This sample gives about 25,000 distinct CDR3 sequences in total; around 56% of them show up just once. Together, the top ten hold approximately 46% of the sample. The donors were patients who had localized lung adenocarcinoma, which is a subtype of non-small cell lung cancer. These samples came from the centers of localized lung adenocarcinomas. CD8+ T cells from tumor tissue were profiled separately from CD4+ T cells for TCR repertoire analysis. About this clonotype itself: No antigen is known for it. Base qualities are not recorded, but no much larger clone differs from it by a single base.

The sequence was obtained from a male donor with lung adenocarcinoma. The CD4 and CD8 labels of this study may be unreliable. Sequencing was done on a sample of CD8+ T cells from the center of a lung tumor. What this sample's cell subset or site label stands for: tumor center region. The chain uses TRBV12-3 or TRBV12-4 and TRBJ2-5; no D gene is confidently identified. TRBJ2-7 explains the end of the DNA better; the J call may be wrong. DNA sequence: TGTGCCAGCAGTTACAAGGGTAACGAGCAGTACTTC. Its protein is CASSYKGNEQYF.